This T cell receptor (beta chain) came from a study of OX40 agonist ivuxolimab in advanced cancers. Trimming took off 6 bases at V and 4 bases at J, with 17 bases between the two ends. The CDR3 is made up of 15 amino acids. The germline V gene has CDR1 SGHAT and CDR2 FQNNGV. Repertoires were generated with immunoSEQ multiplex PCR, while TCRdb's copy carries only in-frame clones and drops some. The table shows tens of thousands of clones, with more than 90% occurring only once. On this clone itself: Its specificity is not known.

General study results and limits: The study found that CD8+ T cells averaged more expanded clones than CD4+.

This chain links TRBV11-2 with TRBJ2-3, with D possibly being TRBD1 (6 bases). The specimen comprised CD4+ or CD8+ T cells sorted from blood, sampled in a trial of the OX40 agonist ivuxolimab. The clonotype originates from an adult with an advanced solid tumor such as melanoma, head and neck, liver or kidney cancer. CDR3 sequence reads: CASRTYRAGADTQYF. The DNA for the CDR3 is TGTGCCAGCAGAACGTACAGGGCTGGGGCAGATACGCAGTATTTT.